Listed below are T cell receptor beta chains from one sample, sequenced in a study of blood T cells in healthy people across ages. Using its own MiXCR run on the 5' RACE reads, TCRdb lists one record per CDR3 protein. Among roughly 2 million distinct CDR3 sequences listed, 40% to 55% were seen once. The specimen sequenced was blood. The receptors were gathered from a woman between 40 and 55 years old in good health. The CDR3 runs from the conserved cysteine through the conserved F or W. The D gene is left open where the match is weak. Size is stated for part of the rows, as once, few or many counts, or as a class when the clone is expanded.

d_gene: NA
abundance: NA
v_gene: TRBV20-1
j_gene: TRBJ2-7
CDR3nt: TGCAGTGCTAGAGATCCGGGTGGAGGGTCCGAGCAGTACTTC
CDR3aa: CSARDPGGGSEQYF

d_gene: TRBD2
abundance: NA
v_gene: TRBV11-3
j_gene: TRBJ2-1
CDR3nt: TGTGCCAGCAGCCACGGACTAGCCGGTCATGAGCAGTTCTTC
CDR3aa: CASSHGLAGHEQFF

d_gene: NA
abundance: NA
v_gene: TRBV28
j_gene: TRBJ2-3
CDR3nt: TGTGCCAGCGGAGGGATCGCCCCTGGCACAGATACGCAGTATTTT
CDR3aa: CASGGIAPGTDTQYF

d_gene: TRBD2
abundance: few
v_gene: TRBV10-3
j_gene: TRBJ2-5
CDR3nt: TGTGCCATCAGTGTTGGGCTCAATGCGGGGGACCCCGAGACCCAGTACTTC
CDR3aa: CAISVGLNAGDPETQYF

d_gene: NA
abundance: NA
v_gene: TRBV28
j_gene: TRBJ2-6
CDR3nt: TGTGCCAGCAGAATAGCCCTTGGGGGAGGTGGGGCCAACGTCCTGACTTTC
CDR3aa: CASRIALGGGGANVLTF

d_gene: NA
abundance: once
v_gene: TRBV7-9
j_gene: TRBJ2-1
CDR3nt: TGTGCCAGCAGCCTCGACGCGGGGCCCTCCTACAATGAGCAGTTCTTC
CDR3aa: CASSLDAGPSYNEQFF

d_gene: NA
abundance: NA
v_gene: TRBV5-1
j_gene: TRBJ2-7
CDR3nt: TGCGCCAGCAGCCCTAGGTGGCAGCCGGACCACGAGCAGTACTTC
CDR3aa: CASSPRWQPDHEQYF

d_gene: NA
abundance: few
v_gene: TRBV29-1
j_gene: TRBJ2-3
CDR3nt: TGCAGCGTACGGGGGACAGATACGCAGTATTTT
CDR3aa: CSVRGTDTQYF

d_gene: NA
abundance: NA
v_gene: TRBV5-1
j_gene: TRBJ2-5
CDR3nt: TGCGCCAGCAGCCCACGGCCGGGCAACCAAGAGACCCAGTACTTC
CDR3aa: CASSPRPGNQETQYF

d_gene: NA
abundance: NA
v_gene: TRBV15
j_gene: TRBJ2-7
CDR3nt: TGTGCCACCAGCCCGGGGACACCATCTTCCTACGAGCAGTACTTC
CDR3aa: CATSPGTPSSYEQYF

d_gene: NA
abundance: NA
v_gene: TRBV24-1
j_gene: TRBJ2-7
CDR3nt: NA
CDR3aa: CATSVPGAGEQYF

d_gene: TRBD2
abundance: NA
v_gene: TRBV13
j_gene: TRBJ2-3
CDR3nt: TGTGCCAGCAGCACCCCTAGCGGGGGGACCACAGATACGCAGTATTTT
CDR3aa: CASSTPSGGTTDTQYF

d_gene: TRBD2
abundance: NA
v_gene: TRBV7-9
j_gene: TRBJ2-1
CDR3nt: TGTGCCAGCAGCCCCCCTAGCGGGGATTTGGATGAGCAGTTCTTC
CDR3aa: CASSPPSGDLDEQFF

d_gene: NA
abundance: NA
v_gene: TRBV20-1
j_gene: TRBJ1-1
CDR3nt: TGCAGTGCGGAGGAGGAGGACACTGAAGCTTTCTTT
CDR3aa: CSAEEEDTEAFF

d_gene: NA
abundance: NA
v_gene: TRBV4-1
j_gene: TRBJ2-5
CDR3nt: TGCGCCAGCAGCCACGGGGTACTAACGGGAGAGACCCAGTACTTC
CDR3aa: CASSHGVLTGETQYF

d_gene: TRBD2
abundance: NA
v_gene: TRBV6-2/TRBV6-3
j_gene: TRBJ2-3
CDR3nt: TGTGCCAGCAGTTACTTTAGCGGGGAGGCAGATACGCAGTATTTT
CDR3aa: CASSYFSGEADTQYF

d_gene: TRBD2
abundance: few
v_gene: TRBV10-3
j_gene: TRBJ2-5
CDR3nt: TGTGCCATCAGCGAGAACCCAGGGACTAGCGGAGGGGGGGAGACCCAGTACTTC
CDR3aa: CAISENPGTSGGGETQYF

d_gene: NA
abundance: few
v_gene: TRBV25-1
j_gene: TRBJ1-6
CDR3nt: TGTGCCAGCAGTGAATTGGAGAATTCACCCCTCCACTTT
CDR3aa: CASSELENSPLHF

d_gene: TRBD2
abundance: few
v_gene: TRBV9
j_gene: TRBJ2-1
CDR3nt: TGTGCCAGCAGCGTAGCTAGCGGGGCGAATGAGCAGTTCTTC
CDR3aa: CASSVASGANEQFF

d_gene: TRBD1
abundance: once
v_gene: TRBV3-1
j_gene: TRBJ2-2
CDR3nt: TGTGCCAGCAGTATACGAGAATTTCCGGCCAGGGGGCGGGCCGGGGAGCTGTTTTTT
CDR3aa: CASSIREFPARGRAGELFF

d_gene: NA
abundance: NA
v_gene: TRBV20-1
j_gene: TRBJ2-3
CDR3nt: TGCAGTGCTTGGGGACCGTCTAGCACAGATACGCAGTATTTT
CDR3aa: CSAWGPSSTDTQYF

d_gene: NA
abundance: NA
v_gene: TRBV10-3
j_gene: TRBJ1-1
CDR3nt: TGTGCCATCAGTGAGCCGGGCCTGAACACTGAAGCTTTCTTT
CDR3aa: CAISEPGLNTEAFF

d_gene: TRBD1
abundance: NA
v_gene: TRBV4-1
j_gene: TRBJ1-5
CDR3nt: TGCGCCAGCAGCCAATCCGACAGGGAGAATCAGCCCCAGCATTTT
CDR3aa: CASSQSDRENQPQHF

d_gene: TRBD1
abundance: NA
v_gene: TRBV29-1
j_gene: TRBJ2-3
CDR3nt: TGCAGCAACTTGGACAGGGCAGATACGCAGTATTTT
CDR3aa: CSNLDRADTQYF

d_gene: NA
abundance: few
v_gene: TRBV6-5
j_gene: TRBJ2-5
CDR3nt: TGTGCCAGCAGTTACTCCGTCCAACCGGAGACCCAGTACTTC
CDR3aa: CASSYSVQPETQYF

d_gene: NA
abundance: NA
v_gene: TRBV4-3
j_gene: TRBJ2-5
CDR3nt: TGCGCCAGCAGCCAAGATCTGGAGAACCAAGAGACCCAGTACTTC
CDR3aa: CASSQDLENQETQYF

d_gene: NA
abundance: NA
v_gene: TRBV12-3/TRBV12-4
j_gene: TRBJ1-6
CDR3nt: TGTGCCAGCAGTTTAGCCCCTCTCTCCAGCTCCTATAATTCACCCCTCCACTTT
CDR3aa: CASSLAPLSSSYNSPLHF

d_gene: TRBD2
abundance: NA
v_gene: TRBV20-1
j_gene: TRBJ2-3
CDR3nt: TGCAGTGCCAGACTAGCGGGGGCGTCAGATACGCAGTATTTT
CDR3aa: CSARLAGASDTQYF

d_gene: NA
abundance: few
v_gene: TRBV20-1
j_gene: TRBJ2-6
CDR3nt: TGCAGTGCACACGAGTTGACTGGGGCCAACGTCCTGACTTTC
CDR3aa: CSAHELTGANVLTF

d_gene: TRBD2
abundance: NA
v_gene: TRBV29-1
j_gene: TRBJ2-1
CDR3nt: TGCAGCGGAAGGGGACTAGCCCATGTGGGTGAGCAGTTCTTC
CDR3aa: CSGRGLAHVGEQFF

d_gene: TRBD1
abundance: few
v_gene: TRBV4-2
j_gene: TRBJ2-3
CDR3nt: TGTGCCAGCAGCACCTCACAGGGGGGACCTAGCACAGATACGCAGTATTTT
CDR3aa: CASSTSQGGPSTDTQYF

d_gene: TRBD2
abundance: NA
v_gene: TRBV20-1
j_gene: TRBJ2-3
CDR3nt: TGCAGTGCTCGTACTCGACTAGCGGGGGGCACCACAGATACGCAGTATTTT
CDR3aa: CSARTRLAGGTTDTQYF

d_gene: TRBD2
abundance: NA
v_gene: TRBV11-2
j_gene: TRBJ2-1
CDR3nt: TGTGCCAGCAGCTTAGGTGGGGGGGAAGAGACCCAGTTCTTC
CDR3aa: CASSLGGGEETQFF

d_gene: NA
abundance: NA
v_gene: TRBV5-5
j_gene: TRBJ2-7
CDR3nt: TGTGCCAGCAGCCCAGGGTCTGGGTTCAATGAGCAGTACTTC
CDR3aa: CASSPGSGFNEQYF

d_gene: NA
abundance: NA
v_gene: TRBV9
j_gene: TRBJ2-1
CDR3nt: TGTGCCAGCAGCGTAGTGGACAGACGGTTTTACAATGAGCAGTTCTTC
CDR3aa: CASSVVDRRFYNEQFF

d_gene: NA
abundance: NA
v_gene: TRBV24-1
j_gene: TRBJ2-1
CDR3nt: TGTGCCACCAGTGACCTAAGCCGGGGGAGTAGCGGCGATTGGACTTACAATGAGCAGTTCTTC
CDR3aa: CATSDLSRGSSGDWTYNEQFF

d_gene: NA
abundance: few
v_gene: TRBV7-2
j_gene: TRBJ2-3
CDR3nt: TGTGCCAGCAGCCCTGACAGATATACGCAGTATTTT
CDR3aa: CASSPDRYTQYF

d_gene: TRBD1
abundance: few
v_gene: TRBV24-1
j_gene: TRBJ2-7
CDR3nt: TGTGCCACCAGTGATTCCGGGACAGGGGCCTACGAGCAGTACTTC
CDR3aa: CATSDSGTGAYEQYF

d_gene: NA
abundance: NA
v_gene: TRBV2
j_gene: TRBJ2-7
CDR3nt: TGTGCCAGCGCCTGGGCCTACGAGCAGTACTTC
CDR3aa: CASAWAYEQYF

d_gene: TRBD1
abundance: few
v_gene: TRBV10-3
j_gene: TRBJ2-7
CDR3nt: TGTGCCACCGCGACAGGGGCCTACGAGCAGTACTTC
CDR3aa: CATATGAYEQYF

d_gene: TRBD2
abundance: NA
v_gene: TRBV7-2
j_gene: TRBJ2-1
CDR3nt: TGTGCCAGCAGCTCCTTAACGGGACTAGCGGGGCTTGAGACCCAGTTCTTC
CDR3aa: CASSSLTGLAGLETQFF

d_gene: TRBD2
abundance: NA
v_gene: TRBV19
j_gene: TRBJ2-5
CDR3nt: TGTGCCAGTAGACCTCGGAGCGGGGGGGCCTTGGAGACCCAGTACTTC
CDR3aa: CASRPRSGGALETQYF

d_gene: NA
abundance: NA
v_gene: TRBV11-2
j_gene: TRBJ2-7
CDR3nt: TGTGCCAGCAGCTCCGGCAGGACCGGATTCTACGAGCAGTACTTC
CDR3aa: CASSSGRTGFYEQYF

d_gene: TRBD1
abundance: NA
v_gene: TRBV20-1
j_gene: TRBJ1-1
CDR3nt: TGCAGTGCTGCTCAAGGGACAGGTCGGTCTTTCTTT
CDR3aa: CSAAQGTGRSFF

d_gene: TRBD2
abundance: NA
v_gene: TRBV2
j_gene: TRBJ2-1
CDR3nt: TGTGCCAGCAGTGTCGCTAGCGGGGGGGCCCTGGGCTACAATGAGCAGTTCTTC
CDR3aa: CASSVASGGALGYNEQFF

d_gene: TRBD2
abundance: NA
v_gene: TRBV28
j_gene: TRBJ2-7
CDR3nt: TGTGCCAGCAGTTTCGCGGGGGGGATATACGGGCAGTACTTC
CDR3aa: CASSFAGGIYGQYF

d_gene: TRBD2
abundance: NA
v_gene: TRBV6-2/TRBV6-3
j_gene: TRBJ2-5
CDR3nt: TGTGCCAGCAGTTATGTGGGACTAGCGGGGGAGACCCAGTACTTC
CDR3aa: CASSYVGLAGETQYF

d_gene: TRBD1
abundance: NA
v_gene: TRBV4-2
j_gene: TRBJ2-2
CDR3nt: TGTGCCAGCAGCCAAGGGGGGCAGACAGGGAGAACCGGGGAGCTGTTTTTT
CDR3aa: CASSQGGQTGRTGELFF

d_gene: NA
abundance: few
v_gene: TRBV10-3
j_gene: TRBJ2-7
CDR3nt: TGTGCCATCAGTGGGACAGACTACGAGCAGTACTTC
CDR3aa: CAISGTDYEQYF

d_gene: NA
abundance: NA
v_gene: TRBV7-3
j_gene: TRBJ2-1
CDR3nt: TGTGCCAGCAGCCCCCAGGGGGGGGGTCATGGGCAGTTCTTC
CDR3aa: CASSPQGGGHGQFF

d_gene: NA
abundance: NA
v_gene: TRBV6-1
j_gene: TRBJ1-4
CDR3nt: TGTGCCAGCAGGCCTTTTCGAGGGGCGGATGCAACTAATGAAAAACTGTTTTTT
CDR3aa: CASRPFRGADATNEKLFF

d_gene: NA
abundance: NA
v_gene: TRBV3-1
j_gene: TRBJ1-2
CDR3nt: TGTGCCAGCAGCCAAAGGACGGAGTATGGCTACACCTTC
CDR3aa: CASSQRTEYGYTF

d_gene: NA
abundance: NA
v_gene: TRBV11-3
j_gene: TRBJ2-1
CDR3nt: TGTGCCAGCCGGGGTCAGGATTCAGATGAGCAGTTCTTC
CDR3aa: CASRGQDSDEQFF

d_gene: TRBD2
abundance: few
v_gene: TRBV5-1
j_gene: TRBJ2-3
CDR3nt: TGCGCCAGCAGCCGTGCGTTTCCCAATAGCGGGGGGGCCACAGATACGCAGTATTTT
CDR3aa: CASSRAFPNSGGATDTQYF

d_gene: NA
abundance: NA
v_gene: TRBV10-3
j_gene: TRBJ2-3
CDR3nt: TGTGCCGCCAGTGAAGCTAGCACAGATAGGCAGTATTTT
CDR3aa: CAASEASTDRQYF